What follows are 28 T cell receptor beta chains derived from one specimen sequenced in a study of T cells after yellow fever vaccination. TCRdb ran MiXCR on the 5' RACE reads and lists one entry per CDR3 protein. Of some 600,000 distinct CDR3 sequences in the sample, 9% to 15% were seen once. The sequences come from PBMCs, collected on the day of the yellow fever booster vaccination. The receptors derive from a man aged 25-45 years who received the YFV17D yellow fever vaccine.

This clonotype showed up many times. V usage is TRBV7-6 and J usage is TRBJ2-1; no clear D gene. Germline loops: CDR1 SGHVS, CDR2 FNYEAQ. Trimming stripped 0 bases from V and 3 bases from J, with 6 bases between. The CDR3 consists of 14 residues. In DNA, the CDR3 is TGTGCCAGCAGCTTAGCGGCCAGCTACAATGAGCAGTTCTTC. This codes for CASSLAASYNEQFF.

This clonotype has just a few counts. The chain is built from TRBV6-1 and TRBJ2-2; 13 nucleotides match TRBD2. The junction had 3 bases not matched to a gene; V was cut back by 10 bases and J by 7 bases. Germline V CDR1 and CDR2: MNHNS, SASEGT. The CDR3 consists of 13 residues. For the CDR3, the DNA is TGTGCCACCAGGACTAGCGGGAGCGGGGAGCTGTTTTTT. Translating gives CATRTSGSGELFF.

V gene TRBV5-6 combines with J gene TRBJ1-5; D perhaps matches TRBD1 (6 bases). The V and J ends lost 0 bases and 0 bases respectively, with 10 bases between them. The CDR3 has 16 amino acids. Germline V gene lookup returns CDR1 SGHDT and CDR2 YYEEEE. CDR3 loop: CASSLAGAISNQPQHF. CDR3 DNA sequence: TGTGCCAGCAGCTTGGCAGGGGCGATTAGCAATCAGCCCCAGCATTTT. Supplemented by reference TRBV5-6 and TRBJ1-5, the full variable domain reads DAGVTQSPTHLIKTRGQQVTLRCSPKSGHDTVSWYQQALGQGPQFIFQYYEEEERQRGNFPDRFSGHQFPNYSSELNVNALLLGDSALYLCASSLAGAISNQPQHFGDGTRLSIL.

The chain combines TRBV20-1 with TRBJ2-5; 11 nucleotides line up with TRBD1. This CDR3 spans 13 amino acids. J gave up 5 bases and V 6 bases, and 5 bases lay outside the gene matches. CDR1 is DFQATT and CDR2 is SNEGSKA in the germline V gene (reference sequence). This CDR3 reads CSARTGGGETQYF. The CDR3 DNA is TGCAGTGCGAGGACAGGGGGCGGCGAGACCCAGTACTTC.

The chain employs TRBV5-1 and TRBJ1-1; D is ambiguous. Germline lookup yields CDR1 SGHRS and CDR2 YFSETQ. V lost 5 bases and J lost 3, with 11 bases in between. The CDR3 extends over 13 amino acids. The CDR3 nucleotides are TGCGCCAGCAGTATGGAGACGGACACTGAAGCTTTCTTT. This gives the protein CASSMETDTEAFF.

This clonotype was picked up a small number of times. The chain carries TRBV10-3 and TRBJ2-1, with 15 bases matching TRBD2. This CDR3 comprises 15 residues. The germline CDR1 and CDR2 sequences are ENHRY and SYGVKD. The V segment lost 7 bases and the J segment 10 bases; nucleotides outside the gene matches: 8. CDR3 sequence (DNA): TGTGCCATCACCTCCGGGACTAGCGGGAGGCAGGAGCAGTTCTTC. This translates into CAITSGTSGRQEQFF.

This clonotype was seen more than once but under ten times. The rearrangement joins TRBV4-3 to TRBJ1-2; the D gene is possibly TRBD1 (5 bases). The CDR3 totals 16 residues. V was shortened by 0 bases and J by 4 bases, with 15 bases between the two germline ends. CDR1 and CDR2 (germline): LGHNA, YSLEER. In DNA form, the CDR3 reads TGCGCCAGCAGCCAAGACAGCCCGCCCGGGGGCTATGGCTACACCTTC. It encodes CASSQDSPPGGYGYTF.

This chain uses TRBV5-1 with TRBJ1-5; no definite D call. CDR3 size: 13 residues. Germline V gene data show CDR1 as SGHRS and CDR2 as YFSETQ. V lost 4 bases, J lost 5 bases, and 10 bases lay in between. In nucleotides, the CDR3 is TGCGCCAGCAGCCCGGACTCCGATCAGCCCCAGCATTTT. Translating gives CASSPDSDQPQHF.

This chain links TRBV10-3 with TRBJ2-5; D possibly uses TRBD1 or TRBD2 (5 bases each). V shed 6 bases and J shed 4 bases, with 21 bases lying between them. CDR1 is ENHRY, CDR2 SYGVKD, per germline. The CDR3 loop spans 16 amino acids. CDR3 sequence reads: CAIRASGTRAGETQYF. CDR3 DNA sequence: TGTGCCATCAGGGCTTCAGGGACGAGGGCAGGAGAGACCCAGTACTTC.

This clonotype has at least ten counts. The rearrangement uses TRBV7-8 and TRBJ2-5; D is ambiguous. The V gene's germline CDR1 is SGHVS and CDR2 FQNEAQ. The CDR3 extends over 15 amino acids. The V end lost 6 bases, the J end lost 1 base, and 15 bases lay between the germline ends. CDR3 in DNA: TGTGCCAGCAGTCGAAGTGCCGCGGTCCAAGAGACCCAGTACTTC. Its translation is CASSRSAAVQETQYF. Full variable domain (outside the CDR3, taken from reference TRBV7-8 and TRBJ2-5): GAGVSQSPRYKVAKRGQDVALRCDPISGHVSLFWYQQALGQGPEFLTYFQNEAQLDKSGLPSDRFFAERPEGSVSTLKIQRTQQEDSAVYLCASSRSAAVQETQYFGPGTRLLVL.

A few counts support this clonotype. The chain recombines TRBV12-3 or TRBV12-4 with TRBJ2-7; no reliable D call. The V gene lost 0 bases and the J gene lost 6 bases, with 9 bases spanning the gap. The CDR3 extends over 13 amino acids. CDR3 protein: CASSLADSSEQYF. In nucleotides, the CDR3 is TGTGCCAGCAGTTTAGCTGACTCCAGCGAGCAGTACTTC.

The J gene is TRBJ2-7, the V gene TRBV7-6; 7 bases fit TRBD2. Germline lookup yields CDR1 SGHVS and CDR2 FNYEAQ. The trim removed 5 bases at V and 0 bases at J, leaving 10 bases unmatched. The length of the CDR3 is 16 residues. CDR3 nucleotide sequence: TGTGCCAGCAGCCTGGGGGGGACGCAGAGCTCCTACGAGCAGTACTTC. Residues: CASSLGGTQSSYEQYF.

This clonotype was counted many times. This rearrangement joins TRBV7-9 to TRBJ2-5; D unresolved. The germline V gene encodes CDR1 SEHNR and CDR2 FQNEAQ (reference sequence). V dropped 5 bases and J dropped 5 bases, with 12 bases sitting between them. This CDR3 comprises 13 residues. The chain's CDR3 is CASSQTRAETQYF. CDR3 in DNA: TGTGCCAGCAGCCAGACTCGTGCCGAGACCCAGTACTTC.

This clonotype has just a few counts. This chain joins TRBV11-2 and TRBJ2-1; possibly TRBD2 for D (6 bases). This CDR3 contains 15 residues. The V end was cut by 3 bases, the J end by 7 bases, with 16 bases between. CDR1 SGHAT and CDR2 FQNNGV come from the germline V gene. The chain's CDR3 is CASSLDWGAGNEQFF. The DNA for the CDR3 is TGTGCCAGCAGCTTGGACTGGGGCGCGGGGAATGAGCAGTTCTTC.

This clonotype was picked up a small number of times. The gene calls are TRBV20-1 and TRBJ1-1, with 8 bases aligning to TRBD1. The CDR3 consists of 15 residues. J was trimmed by 5 bases and V by 4 bases; bases with no gene match: 12. CDR1 and CDR2 from the germline V gene are DFQATT and SNEGSKA (reference sequence). CDR3 protein: CSAKTPGGGGTEAFF. The CDR3 DNA reads TGCAGTGCTAAGACTCCAGGGGGCGGAGGGACTGAAGCTTTCTTT.

The rearrangement uses TRBV6-2 or TRBV6-3 and TRBJ2-2, with D unresolved. Trimming cost V 7 bases and J 6 bases, with 15 bases left between them. The germline V gene has CDR1 MNHEY and CDR2 SVGEGT. This CDR3 has 14 residues. The CDR3 here is CASTGPGLAGELFF. The CDR3 DNA reads as TGTGCCAGCACTGGACCCGGTTTGGCCGGGGAGCTGTTTTTT.

The chain carries TRBV20-1 and TRBJ2-1; D remains ambiguous. Germline V gene sequence: CDR1 DFQATT, CDR2 SNEGSKA (reference sequence). The CDR3 is made up of 11 amino acids. Trimming removed 7 bases from V and 4 bases from J, with 8 bases in between. CDR3 sequence: CSGNGYNEQFF. The CDR3 region has the DNA TGCAGTGGGAACGGATACAATGAGCAGTTCTTC.

The sample holds a few counts of this clonotype. The chain is built from TRBV29-1 and TRBJ1-1, with unresolved D. This CDR3 contains 12 residues. Germline loops: CDR1 SQVTM, CDR2 ANQGSEA. V was cut by 6 bases and J by 1 base, with 9 bases left in between. The CDR3 spells CSVIHQNTEAFF. For the CDR3, the DNA is TGCAGCGTGATACACCAGAACACTGAAGCTTTCTTT.

This clonotype was seen a few times. The V gene is TRBV14, the J gene TRBJ2-7, with D perhaps TRBD1 or TRBD2 (5 bases each). The CDR3 loop spans 14 amino acids. The V gene's germline CDR1 is SGHDN and CDR2 FVKESK. V was cut by 3 bases and J by 7 bases, with 16 bases left in between. The DNA of the CDR3 is TGTGCCAGCAGCCACTTAGGGACGCGGAGGGAGCAGTACTTC. Its translation is CASSHLGTRREQYF.

This chain joins TRBV7-9 and TRBJ2-7; D is unresolved. Trimming cost V 4 bases and J 2 bases, with 18 bases left between them. Germline loops: CDR1 SEHNR, CDR2 FQNEAQ (reference sequence). The CDR3 length is 16 residues. CDR3 loop: CASSSPNTEPPYEQYF. Written as DNA, the CDR3 is TGTGCCAGCAGCTCCCCCAATACCGAGCCTCCCTACGAGCAGTACTTC.

The chain couples TRBV5-1 to TRBJ2-1; D is undetermined. The ends were cut back, 7 bases at V and 9 bases at J, with 20 bases in the middle. Germline assignment: CDR1 SGHRS and CDR2 YFSETQ. The CDR3 has 14 residues. The CDR3 DNA reads as TGCGCCAGCTCCGAGAGCTCGCAAGTACCTGAGCAGTTCTTC. Its translation: CASSESSQVPEQFF. The variable domain in full, completed from reference TRBV5-1 and TRBJ2-1, reads KAGVTQTPRYLIKTRGQQVTLSCSPISGHRSVSWYQQTPGQGLQFLFEYFSETQRNKGNFPGRFSGRQFSNSRSEMNVSTLELGDSALYLCASSESSQVPEQFFGPGTRLTVL.

This clonotype appeared many times. This chain links TRBV15 with TRBJ2-7; 7 bases align to TRBD2. From germline, CDR1 is LNHNV and CDR2 YYDKDF (reference sequence). Trimming cost V 1 base and J 3 bases; bases outside gene matches: 3. This CDR3 spans 14 amino acids. The CDR3 DNA is TGTGCCACCAGCAGAGCGCGGGAGAACTACGAGCAGTACTTC. Amino acid sequence: CATSRARENYEQYF.

The chain uses TRBV3-1 and TRBJ1-6; no definite D call. Germline CDR1 is LGHDT and CDR2 is YNNKEL (reference sequence). V gave up 0 bases and J gave up 9 bases, with 15 bases separating them. The CDR3 is made up of 16 amino acids. The CDR3 here is CASSQDRTFGSSPLHF. In DNA form, the CDR3 reads TGTGCCAGCAGCCAAGATAGGACCTTTGGGAGTTCACCCCTCCACTTT.

V is TRBV7-9 and J is TRBJ2-3; 8 positions agree with TRBD2. Germline-derived CDR1 and CDR2 are SEHNR and FQNEAQ (reference sequence). The CDR3 loop spans 16 amino acids. Trimming cost V 5 bases and J 2 bases; bases outside gene matches: 9. The CDR3 protein is CASSTGAGVVTDTQYF. The CDR3 coding sequence is TGTGCCAGCAGCACCGGAGCGGGAGTGGTCACAGATACGCAGTATTTT. Drawing the rest from reference TRBV7-9 and TRBJ2-3, the complete variable domain is DTGVSQNPRHKITKRGQNVTFRCDPISEHNRLYWYRQTLGQGPEFLTYFQNEAQLEKSRLLSDRFSAERPKGSFSTLEIQRTEQGDSAMYLCASSTGAGVVTDTQYFGPGTRLTVL.

The V and J genes are TRBV11-2 and TRBJ2-7; D unresolved. The CDR3 runs to 14 residues. Germline assignment: CDR1 SGHAT and CDR2 FQNNGV. Trimming stripped 3 bases from V and 1 base from J, with 10 bases between. CDR3 nucleotide sequence: TGTGCCAGCAGCTTTACGTCCAAGTCCTACGAGCAGTACTTC. Translation: CASSFTSKSYEQYF.

The rearrangement links TRBV20-1 to TRBJ2-7; the D gene is possibly TRBD2 (5 bases). The germline gives CDR1 DFQATT, CDR2 SNEGSKA (reference sequence). The CDR3 loop spans 13 amino acids. Trimming stripped 0 bases from V and 6 bases from J, with 12 bases between. The CDR3 DNA reads TGCAGTGCTAGAGATCAAGGACTCGGCGAGCAGTACTTC. It specifies CSARDQGLGEQYF.

The chain has TRBV7-2 and TRBJ2-4; TRBD2 aligns across 12 bases. Germline lookup yields CDR1 SGHTA and CDR2 FQGNSA. The CDR3 contains 15 residues. The V segment lost 4 bases and the J segment 9 bases; nucleotides outside the gene matches: 7. The chain's CDR3 is CASSSRGLAGRIQYF. As DNA, the CDR3 is TGTGCCAGCAGCTCCCGAGGACTAGCGGGGCGCATTCAGTACTTC.

The V and J genes are TRBV18 and TRBJ2-3; the D is unclear. Germline CDR1 and CDR2: KGHSH and LQKENI. The CDR3 runs 17 residues. Trimming stripped 0 bases from V and 0 bases from J, with 13 bases between. The CDR3 loop reads CASSPPNPTSSTDTQYF. DNA for the CDR3: TGTGCCAGCTCACCACCGAACCCGACTTCTAGCACAGATACGCAGTATTTT.